This T cell receptor (delta chain) was recovered during a study of gamma-delta T cells after stem cell transplantation (dated by TCRdb to between 2015 and 2016). The germline V gene gives CDR1 as TSESDYY and CDR2 as QEAYKQQN. The CDR3 runs 21 amino acids, cysteine and phenylalanine included. Only the CDR3 DNA stays, 63 bases, in frame from base 1. Trimming takes 0 bases off V and 1 base off J; junction bases not matched to a gene: 20. The method was RT-PCR. The sequencing machine was an Illumina MiSeq. TCRdb called clones from the public reads with CATT, and repeated DNA sequences were later combined into one row. This sample is represented by over 7,500 delta-chain clones; about 14% of them were singletons. The ten largest clones add up to 5% to 6% of the sample. A remark on this clone: What antigen it recognizes has not been identified. No base qualities exist here, and no much larger clone lies one base off it.

This receptor was identified in a human donor. It is not recorded whose cells these are; they may come from a transplant donor. Material: gamma-delta T cells. The sequence links TRAV38-2/DV8 to TRDJ1; 8 central nucleotides agree with TRDD3. The nucleotide sequence reads TGTGCTTATAGGAGCGCGGAAAACTGGGGGGCCCGCGGCTGGGCCACCGATAAACTCATCTTT. This is translated as CAYRSAENWGARGWATDKLIF.